This TCR beta chain was found in a study of technical replicates of blood from several donors. This clone appeared a single time. Assay used: immunoSEQ multiplex PCR; TCRdb lists only in-frame clones, some missing. This table has tens of thousands of clones, under 98% appearing once. The germline gives CDR1 LNHDA, CDR2 SQIVND (reference sequence). This CDR3 has 13 amino acids. Losses at the gene ends were 5 bases for V and 7 bases for J; bases not matched to a gene: 4. This sequence originates from a human donor in good health. The chain links TRBV19 to TRBJ1-5, with 8 bases identical to TRBD1. The sample taken for sequencing was T cells isolated from PBMCs. CDR3 DNA sequence: TGTGCCAGTAGTCCCCAGGGGGCCCAGCCCCAGCATTTT. Its translation: CASSPQGAQPQHF.